Listed below are T cell receptor beta chains from one sample, sequenced in a study of blood T cell repertoires in COVID-19. Measured with immunoSEQ multiplex PCR; TCRdb has only the in-frame clones, and not every one. There are approximately 270,000 clones in the sample; 70% to 90% occur only once, and roughly 4% lies in the top ten. Sequenced material: PBMCs or T cells enriched from blood (not recorded which). Source of these receptors: a woman in her twenties or thirties who had recovered from COVID-19. Both conserved end residues are part of each CDR3. The D gene is left open where the match is weak. Part of the rows lack a size; the others show once, few, many or a class for expanded clones.

DNA	CDR3	D	V	J	size
TGTGCCAGTAGTATAGGGGGCATTCGGGCAGGGTTCGCCGGGGAGCTGTTTTTT	CASSIGGIRAGFAGELFF	-	TRBV19	TRBJ2-2	-
TGTGCCAACAAAACCGACCCGATGGGAGGACTCACCTCCTACGAGCAGTACTTC	CANKTDPMGGLTSYEQYF	-	TRBV25-1	TRBJ2-7	-
TGTGCCAGCAGTTCCCGGGGATCGCGAGGAGAGACCCAGTACTTC	CASSSRGSRGETQYF	-	TRBV6-5	TRBJ2-5	-
TGTGCCAGCAGTCCCTTCCAAGGGACAAATTCACCCCTCCACTTT	CASSPFQGTNSPLHF	-	TRBV2	TRBJ1-6	-
TGTGCCAGCAGCTTGGAAGAGTCCCGGGGGGTGGGTAACTATGGCTACACCTTC	CASSLEESRGVGNYGYTF	-	TRBV5-4	TRBJ1-2	once
TGTGCCAGCAGTTCCGGGACTAGCGGGTCGGGGGAGCAGTACTTC	CASSSGTSGSGEQYF	TRBD2	TRBV27	TRBJ2-7	-
TGTGCCAGCAGCCTCCCGGCCAGCCGACACTCTGGAAACACCATATATTTT	CASSLPASRHSGNTIYF	-	TRBV3-1/TRBV3-2	TRBJ1-3	-
TGTGCCAGCAGCTTACAGGGGGAGGACACTGAAGCTTTCTTT	CASSLQGEDTEAFF	TRBD1	TRBV5-6	TRBJ1-1	-
TGTGCCAGCAGCTTACTAGCGGGAGCATACATTCAGTACTTC	CASSLLAGAYIQYF	TRBD2	TRBV7-8	TRBJ2-4	few
TGTGCCAGCAGTTTTAGGCCCGCTGGGACGCCAGCGGGGCAGTTCTTC	CASSFRPAGTPAGQFF	-	TRBV28	TRBJ2-1	-
TGTGCCAGCAGCTTTTCACAACCTTTTGGAAAACTGTTTTTT	CASSFSQPFGKLFF	-	TRBV7-6	TRBJ1-4	-
TGTGCCAGCCGCGAGACAGGGGACACAGATACGCAGTATTTT	CASRETGDTDTQYF	TRBD1	TRBV6-4	TRBJ2-3	-
TGTGCCAGCAGCATCGGGACAGGCGGGGTAGACAGGTATTTT	CASSIGTGGVDRYF	TRBD1	TRBV5-4	TRBJ2-3	-
TGTGCCAGCAGCTCGACAGGGAATCAGCCCCAGCATTTT	CASSSTGNQPQHF	TRBD1	TRBV7-9	TRBJ1-5	-
TGCGCCAGCAGCTTGGCTCCCGAGACTAGCGGGAGGACCGGGGAGCTGTTTTTT	CASSLAPETSGRTGELFF	TRBD2	TRBV5-1	TRBJ2-2	once
TGTGCCAGCAGCTTGGGAGACAGGGTGGGAAGCTACACCTTC	CASSLGDRVGSYTF	TRBD1	TRBV11-2	TRBJ1-2	-
TGTGCCAGCAGTTTCGAATTCGGAGGAAGCCGTCTGACTAATGAAAAACTGTTTTTT	CASSFEFGGSRLTNEKLFF	-	TRBV28	TRBJ1-4	-
TGTGCCAGCAAGGGACAGATCGAGCAGTACTTC	CASKGQIEQYF	TRBD1	TRBV28	TRBJ2-7	-
TGTGCCAGCAGCTCACGGACAGGGGCGCGCACAGATACGCAGTATTTT	CASSSRTGARTDTQYF	TRBD1	TRBV7-3	TRBJ2-3	once
TGTGCCAGCAGTTTATCGACCGGAACACTAACCTACGAGCAGTACTTC	CASSLSTGTLTYEQYF	-	TRBV27	TRBJ2-7	-
TGTGCCAGCACAACTGGGGGCGCCAGCTATAATTCACCCCTCCACTTT	CASTTGGASYNSPLHF	-	TRBV28	TRBJ1-6	-
TGTGCCAGCAGTGACCCCCATATTCAGTACTTC	CASSDPHIQYF	-	TRBV6-4	TRBJ2-4	-
TGCGCCAGCAGCTTGGGGGCTAACGGGAGGGCTAATGAGCAGTTCTTC	CASSLGANGRANEQFF	TRBD2	TRBV5-1	TRBJ2-1	-
TGTGCCAGCAGCTCCGGGACAGGGAATTACGAGCAGTACTTC	CASSSGTGNYEQYF	TRBD1	TRBV7-9	TRBJ2-7	-
TGTGCCAGCAGTCCTATGGGACTAGCGGGAGTAAAAACAGATACGCAGTATTTT	CASSPMGLAGVKTDTQYF	TRBD2	TRBV28	TRBJ2-3	-
TGTGCCAGCAGCTTATTACTAGGAGGGAGCTCCTACAATGAGCAGTTCTTC	CASSLLLGGSSYNEQFF	-	TRBV11-2	TRBJ2-1	few
TGTGCCACCAGGACACCGGGGGTTGAAAAACTGTTTTTT	CATRTPGVEKLFF	-	TRBV15	TRBJ1-4	-
TGTGCCAGCAGCCAAGAAACAGGGTCTACTAATGAAAAACTGTTTTTT	CASSQETGSTNEKLFF	-	TRBV14	TRBJ1-4	-
TGTGCCAGCGCAGATAGACTAGCGTATTACAATGAGCAGTTCTTC	CASADRLAYYNEQFF	TRBD2	TRBV28	TRBJ2-1	-
TGTGCCAGCTCACGGGGACAGGGCCGGAACACTGAAGCTTTCTTT	CASSRGQGRNTEAFF	TRBD1	TRBV18	TRBJ1-1	-
TGTGCCAGCTCACCGCAGGGGAATCAGCCCCAGCATTTT	CASSPQGNQPQHF	-	TRBV18	TRBJ1-5	-
TGTGCCAGCAGTGACAGCGGGAGCACAGATACGCAGTATTTT	CASSDSGSTDTQYF	-	TRBV6-4	TRBJ2-3	few
TGTGCCAGCAGCTTAGAACAGGCCATTGGCACTGAAGCTTTCTTT	CASSLEQAIGTEAFF	-	TRBV11-2	TRBJ1-1	-
TGTGCCATCAGGCCGGGACAGGGGGCGGGAAACACTGAAGCTTTCTTT	CAIRPGQGAGNTEAFF	TRBD1	TRBV10-3	TRBJ1-1	-
TGTGCCAGCAGTCCTGGGCGTCGCGGAGCGGCGGGCTACACCTTC	CASSPGRRGAAGYTF	-	TRBV13	TRBJ1-2	-
TGTGCCAGCAGTTCCGGGACAGGGGTCGGGGAGCTGTTTTTT	CASSSGTGVGELFF	TRBD1	TRBV27	TRBJ2-2	once
TGTGCCAGCAGCTTAGGAGGGCTAGCGCTGGCCAATGAGCAGTTCTTC	CASSLGGLALANEQFF	-	TRBV7-9	TRBJ2-1	-
TGTGCCATCAGGGGGACAGGGGATAATGAAAAACTGTTTTTT	CAIRGTGDNEKLFF	TRBD1	TRBV10-3	TRBJ1-4	-
TGTGCCAGCAGCGCGGACCGGGGGACAGGGGGACAAGAAGCTTTCTTT	CASSADRGTGGQEAFF	TRBD1	TRBV7-9	TRBJ1-1	-
TGTGCCAGCAGTTTTACTATTCTAGCCAAAAACATTCAGTACTTC	CASSFTILAKNIQYF	-	TRBV28	TRBJ2-4	-
TGTGCCAGCAGCTTGGGGAGGAGGCAGGGAGGTGATGAGCAGTTCTTC	CASSLGRRQGGDEQFF	-	TRBV5-4	TRBJ2-1	-
TGTGCCAGCAGCTCTGGGACTAGCGGGAGCTCCTACAATGAGCAGTTCTTC	CASSSGTSGSSYNEQFF	TRBD2	TRBV9	TRBJ2-1	-
TGCAGCGTAGCTTTAGGACAGGGGGCTCCTGAAGCTTTCTTT	CSVALGQGAPEAFF	TRBD1	TRBV29-1	TRBJ1-1	-
TGTGCCAGCAGCTTTGCCGGGACTAGTTCCTACGAGCAGTACTTC	CASSFAGTSSYEQYF	TRBD2	TRBV7-2	TRBJ2-7	once
TGCGCCAGCAGCCTCAACCGGGACAGAGAGACCCAGTACTTC	CASSLNRDRETQYF	TRBD1	TRBV4-1	TRBJ2-5	-